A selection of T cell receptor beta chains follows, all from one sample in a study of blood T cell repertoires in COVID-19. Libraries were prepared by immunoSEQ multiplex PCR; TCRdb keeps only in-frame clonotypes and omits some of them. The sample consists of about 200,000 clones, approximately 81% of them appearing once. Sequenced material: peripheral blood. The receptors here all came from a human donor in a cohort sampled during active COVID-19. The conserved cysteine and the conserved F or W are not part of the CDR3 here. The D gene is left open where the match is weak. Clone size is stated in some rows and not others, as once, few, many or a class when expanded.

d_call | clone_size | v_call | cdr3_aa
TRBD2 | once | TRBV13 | ASQLADFTYEQY
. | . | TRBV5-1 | ASSLVGVETEAF
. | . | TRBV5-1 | ASSFGEGNQPQH
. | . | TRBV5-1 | ASSLISPPSSYEQY
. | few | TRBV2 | ASSVNSYNEQF
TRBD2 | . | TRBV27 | ASSFSSGADTQY
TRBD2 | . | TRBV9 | ASSVGLAGITDTQY
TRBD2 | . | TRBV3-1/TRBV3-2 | ASSQAGGPYEQF
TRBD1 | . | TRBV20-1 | SASFRDRVSYNEQF
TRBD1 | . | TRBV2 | ASSRQGARGEKLF
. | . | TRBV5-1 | ASSLDGQNNQPQH
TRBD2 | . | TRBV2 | ASSGGTSGSSGELF
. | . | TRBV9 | ASSVGTANTGELF
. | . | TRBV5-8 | ASSLIFPETQY
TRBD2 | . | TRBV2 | ASMTGAGYGDTQY
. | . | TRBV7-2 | ASSLRGTKAYEQY
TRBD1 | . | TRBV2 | ATSGDRGNQPQH
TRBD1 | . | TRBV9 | ASSAGGMITEAF
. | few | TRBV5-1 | ASSLLETNEKLF
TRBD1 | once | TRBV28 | ASRMPGQGTDTQY
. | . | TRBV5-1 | ASSLVGSSGNTIY
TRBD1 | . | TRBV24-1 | ATSDEQGAWDGYT
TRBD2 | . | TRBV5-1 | ASSSMGGPYNEQF
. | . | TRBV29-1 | SVRGLTNYGYT
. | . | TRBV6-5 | ASSETGGNQPQH
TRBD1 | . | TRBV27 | ASSTRTGGVSPLH
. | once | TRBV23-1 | ASSQPPEVRDKNTEAF
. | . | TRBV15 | ATSRTGTRRGPLH
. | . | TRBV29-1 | SVVGSGQPYNEQF
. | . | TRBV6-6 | ASSYRHSGTDTQY
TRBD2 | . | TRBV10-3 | AIRDSGGLGETQY
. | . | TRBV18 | ASSPIQDSVGNTIY
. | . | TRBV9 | ASTLLVDSYEGYT
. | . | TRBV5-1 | ASSLVGGPWNEQF
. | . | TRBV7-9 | ASSEAGLVHTEAF
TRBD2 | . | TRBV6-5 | ASSSWEGSDEQY
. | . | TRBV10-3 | AIRFGTEAF
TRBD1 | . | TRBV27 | ASRIQGASSPLH
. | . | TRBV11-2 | ASSPHRNQPQH
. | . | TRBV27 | ASSYDRSTNQQF
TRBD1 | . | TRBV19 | ASSNPHGTDTGELF
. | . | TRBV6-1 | ASSEIEWDGGYEQY
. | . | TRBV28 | ASSLSGRSNQPQH
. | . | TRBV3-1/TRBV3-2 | ASSQGGAVYGYT
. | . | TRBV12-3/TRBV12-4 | ASKMDSDTQY
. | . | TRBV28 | ASSRRRQGADTQY
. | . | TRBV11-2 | ASSTVLGVRLDNEQF
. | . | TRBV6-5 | ASSAVLGEAF
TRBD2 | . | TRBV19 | ASRSLAGGRADTQY
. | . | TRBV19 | ASSTTVSSYNSPLH